The 14 T cell receptor beta chains presented below share a single source sample, sequenced in a study of blood T cell repertoires in COVID-19. Assay: immunoSEQ multiplex PCR; the TCRdb copy retains only in-frame clones and omits some. The repertoire consists of about 58,000 clones, with about 79% occurring once and the leading ten covering nearly 5%. Sequences were obtained from peripheral blood. These receptors were collected from a human donor in a cohort sampled during active COVID-19.

V usage is TRBV7-8 and J usage is TRBJ1-6; D gene uncertain. The germline CDR1 and CDR2 sequences are SGHVS and FQNEAQ. Trimming cost V 1 base and J 9 bases, with 13 bases left between them. The CDR3 runs to 15 residues. CDR3 region: CASSLVEGWGSPLHF. CDR3 nucleotides: TGTGCCAGCAGCTTAGTCGAGGGCTGGGGTTCACCCCTCCACTTT.

V and J are TRBV2 and TRBJ1-2, with 7 nucleotides matching TRBD1. Germline V gives CDR1 SNHLY, CDR2 FYNNEI. The CDR3 length is 11 residues. V shed 9 bases, J shed 6 bases, and the junction held 4 bases outside the gene matches. Here the CDR3 DNA reads TGTGCCAGAACCGGACAGGATGGCTACACCTTC. Amino acids: CARTGQDGYTF.

The V and J genes are TRBV19 and TRBJ1-2; D might be TRBD1 (6 bases). The CDR3 is 17 residues long. Trimming shortened V by 5 bases and J by 1 base, and 20 bases separated the two germline ends. Germline CDR1 LNHDA, CDR2 SQIVND (reference sequence). The CDR3 DNA sequence: TGTGCCAGTAGTGCCACAAAACCCGGGACATATAACTATGGCTACACCTTC. This codes for CASSATKPGTYNYGYTF.

The chain recombines TRBV7-9 with TRBJ1-1, with D possibly matching TRBD1 (5 bases). This CDR3 is built from 12 residues. V gave up 1 base and J gave up 9 bases, with 9 bases separating them. Germline V lookup: CDR1 SEHNR, CDR2 FQNEAQ (reference sequence). The CDR3 DNA reads as TGTGCCAGCAGCTTAGGGCAGGGTAAAGCTTTCTTT. Protein: CASSLGQGKAFF.

The rearrangement uses TRBV10-2 and TRBJ1-6, with D perhaps matching TRBD1 (6 bases). In germline, CDR1 is WSHSY, CDR2 SAAADI. Trimming removed 2 bases from V and 9 bases from J, with 17 bases in between. This CDR3 is 16 amino acids long. The CDR3 region has the DNA TGCGCCAGCAGTGAGAGGGTGGGGGGGCTTGGTTCACCCCTCCACTTT. Protein product: CASSERVGGLGSPLHF.

This clone was counted between two and nine times. The chain uses TRBV6-4 and TRBJ1-2; TRBD1 is a possible D gene (5 bases). The germline V gene has CDR1 MRHNA and CDR2 SNTAGT. This CDR3 spans 14 amino acids. Trimming stripped 9 bases from V and 7 bases from J, with 21 bases between. CDR3 sequence reads: CASQGRAEVGGYTF. The CDR3 nucleotides read TGTGCCAGTCAGGGTCGGGCAGAAGTAGGTGGCTACACCTTC.

This sequence joins TRBV5-1 and TRBJ2-7, with D possibly TRBD2 on 5 matching bases. Trimming took 3 bases from V and 0 from J, leaving 10 bases between them. The CDR3 covers 14 residues. The V gene's germline CDR1 is SGHRS and CDR2 YFSETQ. In DNA form, the CDR3 reads TGCGCCAGCAGCTCCGCCGGGAACTCCTACGAGCAGTACTTC. It specifies CASSSAGNSYEQYF.

V and J are TRBV28 and TRBJ2-7; 7 nucleotides align to TRBD1. Germline V gene data show CDR1 as MDHEN and CDR2 as SYDVKM. V lost 5 bases to trimming and J lost 2 bases; unmatched junction nucleotides: 12. The CDR3 is made up of 16 amino acids. In DNA, the CDR3 is TGTGCCAGCAGTGTGACCCTCGGGACAGTCACCTACGAGCAGTACTTC. As protein: CASSVTLGTVTYEQYF.

The chain uses TRBV13 and TRBJ2-1; TRBD2 matches 11 bases. The V and J ends lost 4 bases and 0 bases, in that order; junction bases with no gene match: 5. The length of the CDR3 is 17 residues. Germline V gene lookup returns CDR1 PRHDT and CDR2 FYEKMQ (reference sequence). The CDR3 spells CASSYRLAGSSYNEQFF. Here the CDR3 DNA reads TGTGCCAGCAGCTACCGACTAGCGGGGAGCTCCTACAATGAGCAGTTCTTC.

This rearrangement joins TRBV6-5 to TRBJ2-5; 8 bases are a match to TRBD2. CDR1 and CDR2 from the germline V gene are MNHEY and SVGAGI. J was trimmed by 5 bases and V by 6 bases; bases with no gene match: 11. The CDR3 sequence is 15 residues long. This CDR3 reads CASRNSGAYGETQYF. The DNA of the CDR3 is TGTGCCAGCAGGAATAGCGGGGCATATGGGGAGACCCAGTACTTC.

The rearrangement uses TRBV13 and TRBJ2-2; 10 nucleotides align to TRBD2. Germline trimming cut 0 bases from V and 2 bases from J; bases unmatched to any gene: 6. This CDR3 has 18 amino acids. Germline V gene data show CDR1 as PRHDT and CDR2 as FYEKMQ (reference sequence). CDR3 in amino acids: CASSLGRLAGANTGELFF. CDR3 bases: TGTGCCAGCAGCTTAGGGCGGCTAGCGGGAGCCAACACCGGGGAGCTGTTTTTT.

This clone is medium-sized in the sample. The chain has TRBV27 and TRBJ2-7; 7 bases fit TRBD1. The J segment lost 0 bases and the V segment lost 6 bases, leaving 11 bases of the junction unmatched. The CDR3 loop spans 16 amino acids. Germline V gene sequence: CDR1 MNHEY, CDR2 SMNVEV (reference sequence). The CDR3 bases are TGTGCCAGCAGCCGACAGGGAGATGAAGGCTCCTACGAGCAGTACTTC. It specifies CASSRQGDEGSYEQYF.

The rearrangement links TRBV5-5 to TRBJ2-7; D unclear. The germline V and J ends were trimmed by 0 bases and 3 bases, with 16 bases remaining between them. There are 16 residues in the CDR3. CDR1 and CDR2 (germline): SGHKS, YYEKEE (reference sequence). The CDR3: CASSLVLSESDYEQYF. CDR3 sequence (DNA): TGTGCCAGCAGCTTGGTTTTGTCGGAGAGCGACTACGAGCAGTACTTC.

The chain carries TRBV6-2 or TRBV6-3 and TRBJ1-2, with no clear D. The V end lost 0 bases, the J end lost 3 bases, and 14 bases lay between the germline ends. The CDR3 contains 16 residues. Germline CDR1 reads MNHEY; CDR2 reads SVGEGT. CDR3 amino acids: CASSYSSAALDYGYTF. CDR3 nucleotide sequence: TGTGCCAGCAGTTACTCCTCCGCGGCCTTGGACTATGGCTACACCTTC.